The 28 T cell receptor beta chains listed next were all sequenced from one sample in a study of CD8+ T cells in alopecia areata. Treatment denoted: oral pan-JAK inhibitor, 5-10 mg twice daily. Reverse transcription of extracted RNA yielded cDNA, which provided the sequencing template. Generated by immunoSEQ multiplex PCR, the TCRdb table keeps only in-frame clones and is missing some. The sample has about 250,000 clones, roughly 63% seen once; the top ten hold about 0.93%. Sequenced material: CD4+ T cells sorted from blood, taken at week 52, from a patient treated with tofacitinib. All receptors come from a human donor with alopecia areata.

The CDR3: CASSLRVGSYEQYF. The CDR3 DNA is TGCGCCAGCAGCTTGCGGGTAGGGTCCTACGAGCAGTACTTC. This rearrangement joins TRBV5-1 to TRBJ2-7; D remains ambiguous. CDR1 SGHRS and CDR2 YFSETQ come from the germline V gene. The V and J ends lost 1 base and 1 base respectively, with 9 bases between them. The CDR3 is made up of 14 amino acids.

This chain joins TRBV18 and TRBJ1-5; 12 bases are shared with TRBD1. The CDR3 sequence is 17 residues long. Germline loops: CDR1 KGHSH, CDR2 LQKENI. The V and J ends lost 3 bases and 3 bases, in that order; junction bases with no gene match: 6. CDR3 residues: CASSPPGTGGFNQPQHF. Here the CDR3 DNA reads TGTGCCAGCTCACCCCCCGGGACAGGGGGCTTCAATCAGCCCCAGCATTTT. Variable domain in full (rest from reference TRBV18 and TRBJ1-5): NAGVMQNPRHLVRRRGQEARLRCSPMKGHSHVYWYRQLPEEGLKFMVYLQKENIIDESGMPKERFSAEFPKEGPSILRIQQVVRGDSAAYFCASSPPGTGGFNQPQHFGDGTRLSIL.

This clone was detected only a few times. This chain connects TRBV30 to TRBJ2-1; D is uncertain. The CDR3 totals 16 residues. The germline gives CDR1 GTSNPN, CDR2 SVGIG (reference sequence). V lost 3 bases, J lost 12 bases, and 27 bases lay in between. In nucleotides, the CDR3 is TGTGCCTGGAGCCCCCCCCGTCCAGATAGAGCAATGGGGCAGTTCTTC. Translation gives CAWSPPRPDRAMGQFF.

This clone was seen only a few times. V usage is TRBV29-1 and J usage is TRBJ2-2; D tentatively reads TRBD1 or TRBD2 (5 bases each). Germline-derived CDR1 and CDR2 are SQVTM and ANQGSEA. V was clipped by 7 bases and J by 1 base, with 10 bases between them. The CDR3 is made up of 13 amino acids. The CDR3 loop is CSGRDGNTGELFF. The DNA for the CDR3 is TGCAGCGGCCGGGACGGGAACACCGGGGAGCTGTTTTTT.

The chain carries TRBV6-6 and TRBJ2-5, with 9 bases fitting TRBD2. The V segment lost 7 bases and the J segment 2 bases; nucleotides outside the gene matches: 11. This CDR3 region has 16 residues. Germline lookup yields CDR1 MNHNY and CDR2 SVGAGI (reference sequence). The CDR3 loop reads CASKNGAGGRQETQYF. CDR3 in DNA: TGTGCCAGCAAAAACGGAGCGGGGGGTCGACAAGAGACCCAGTACTTC.

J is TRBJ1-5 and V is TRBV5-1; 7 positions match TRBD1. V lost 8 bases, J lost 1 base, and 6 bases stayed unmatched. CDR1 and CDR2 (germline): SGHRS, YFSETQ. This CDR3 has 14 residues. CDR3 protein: CASAEGASNQPQHF. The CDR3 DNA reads TGCGCCAGTGCTGAGGGGGCGAGCAATCAGCCCCAGCATTTT.

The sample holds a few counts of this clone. This chain's CDR3 is CSVETQGDYGYTF. CDR3 DNA sequence: TGCAGCGTTGAAACGCAGGGGGATTATGGCTACACCTTC. The chain is built from TRBV29-1 and TRBJ1-2; 7 bases match TRBD1. V lost 2 bases and J lost 5; bases outside the gene matches: 5. The CDR3 has 13 residues. Germline V CDR1 and CDR2: SQVTM, ANQGSEA. The full variable domain, in which reference TRBV29-1 and TRBJ1-2 provide the parts outside the CDR3, is SAVISQKPSRDICQRGTSLTIQCQVDSQVTMMFWYRQQPGQSLTLIATANQGSEATYESGFVIDKFPISRPNLTFSTLTVSNMSPEDSSIYLCSVETQGDYGYTFGSGTRLTVV.

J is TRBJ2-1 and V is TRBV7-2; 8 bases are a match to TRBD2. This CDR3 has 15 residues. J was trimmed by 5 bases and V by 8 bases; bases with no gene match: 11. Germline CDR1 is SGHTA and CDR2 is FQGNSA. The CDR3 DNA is TGTGCCAGCGCCCTAGTAGCGGGGCGCAACAATGAGCAGTTCTTC. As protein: CASALVAGRNNEQFF.

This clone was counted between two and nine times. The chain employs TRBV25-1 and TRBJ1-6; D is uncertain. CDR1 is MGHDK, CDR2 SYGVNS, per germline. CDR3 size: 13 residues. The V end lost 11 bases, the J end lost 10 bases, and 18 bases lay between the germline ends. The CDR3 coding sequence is TGTGCCTCCACTCCCGGGCTCGGCTCACCCCTCCACTTT. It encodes CASTPGLGSPLHF.

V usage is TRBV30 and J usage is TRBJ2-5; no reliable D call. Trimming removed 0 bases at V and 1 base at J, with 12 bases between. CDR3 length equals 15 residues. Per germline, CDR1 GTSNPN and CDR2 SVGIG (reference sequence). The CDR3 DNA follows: TGTGCCTGGAGTGTACAGAGGTCGTCCCAAGAGACCCAGTACTTC. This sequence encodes CAWSVQRSSQETQYF.

CDR3: CAWSTGRVGANVLTF. The CDR3 DNA sequence: TGTGCCTGGAGTACAGGGCGAGTCGGGGCCAACGTCCTGACTTTC. V is TRBV30 and J is TRBJ2-6; perhaps TRBD1 as D (6 bases). Germline CDR1 reads GTSNPN; CDR2 reads SVGIG (reference sequence). There are 15 residues in the CDR3. The V gene lost 2 bases and the J gene lost 4 bases, with 12 bases spanning the gap.

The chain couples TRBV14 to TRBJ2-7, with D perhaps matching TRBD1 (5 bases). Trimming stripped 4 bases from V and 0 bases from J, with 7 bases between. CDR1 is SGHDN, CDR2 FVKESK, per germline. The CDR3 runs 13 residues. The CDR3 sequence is CASSRQISYEQYF. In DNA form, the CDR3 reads TGTGCCAGCAGCCGACAGATCTCCTACGAGCAGTACTTC.

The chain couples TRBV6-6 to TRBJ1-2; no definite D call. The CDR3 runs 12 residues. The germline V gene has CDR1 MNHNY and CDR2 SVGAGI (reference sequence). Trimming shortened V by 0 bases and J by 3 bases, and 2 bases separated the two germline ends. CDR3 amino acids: CASSYSDYGYTF. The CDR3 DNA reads TGTGCCAGCAGTTACTCAGACTATGGCTACACCTTC.

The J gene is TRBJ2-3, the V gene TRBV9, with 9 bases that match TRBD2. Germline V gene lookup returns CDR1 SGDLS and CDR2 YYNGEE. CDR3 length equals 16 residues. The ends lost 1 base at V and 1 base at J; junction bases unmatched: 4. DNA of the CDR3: TGTGCCAGCAGCGTAAGTCCTAGCGGGGGCACAGATACGCAGTATTTT. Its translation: CASSVSPSGGTDTQYF.

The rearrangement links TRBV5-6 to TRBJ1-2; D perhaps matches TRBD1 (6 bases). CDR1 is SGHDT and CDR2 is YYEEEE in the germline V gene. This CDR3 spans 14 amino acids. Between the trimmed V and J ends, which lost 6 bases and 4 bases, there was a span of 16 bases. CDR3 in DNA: TGTGCCAGCACCCTGGACAGTATAAGCTATGGCTACACCTTC. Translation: CASTLDSISYGYTF.

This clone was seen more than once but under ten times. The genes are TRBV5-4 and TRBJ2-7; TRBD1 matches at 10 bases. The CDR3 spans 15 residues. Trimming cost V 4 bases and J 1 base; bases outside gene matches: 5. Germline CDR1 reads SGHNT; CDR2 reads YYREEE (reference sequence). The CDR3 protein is CASSMDRGESYEQYF. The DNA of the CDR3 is TGTGCCAGCAGCATGGACAGGGGGGAATCCTACGAGCAGTACTTC. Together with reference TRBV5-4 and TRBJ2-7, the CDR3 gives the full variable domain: ETGVTQSPTHLIKTRGQQVTLRCSSQSGHNTVSWYQQALGQGPQFIFQYYREEENGRGNFPPRFSGLQFPNYSSELNVNALELDDSALYLCASSMDRGESYEQYFGPGTRLTVT.

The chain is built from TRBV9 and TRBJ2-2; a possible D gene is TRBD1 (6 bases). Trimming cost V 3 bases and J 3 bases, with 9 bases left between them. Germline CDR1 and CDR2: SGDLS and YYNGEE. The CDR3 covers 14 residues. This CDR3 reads CASSEQGYTGELFF. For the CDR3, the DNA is TGTGCCAGCAGCGAACAGGGTTACACCGGGGAGCTGTTTTTT.

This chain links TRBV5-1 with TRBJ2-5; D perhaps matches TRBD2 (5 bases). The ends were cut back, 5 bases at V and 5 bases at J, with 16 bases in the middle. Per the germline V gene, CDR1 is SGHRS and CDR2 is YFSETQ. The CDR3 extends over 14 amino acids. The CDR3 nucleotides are TGCGCCAGCAGTTCGTTACTAGGGATGGAGACCCAGTACTTC. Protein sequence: CASSSLLGMETQYF.

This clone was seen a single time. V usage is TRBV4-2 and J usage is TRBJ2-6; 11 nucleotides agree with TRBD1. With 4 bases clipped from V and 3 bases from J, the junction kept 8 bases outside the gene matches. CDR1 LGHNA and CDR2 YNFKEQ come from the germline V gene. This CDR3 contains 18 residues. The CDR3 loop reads CASSLAGTGGIGANVLTF. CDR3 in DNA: TGTGCCAGCAGCCTAGCCGGGACAGGGGGGATTGGGGCCAACGTCCTGACTTTC.

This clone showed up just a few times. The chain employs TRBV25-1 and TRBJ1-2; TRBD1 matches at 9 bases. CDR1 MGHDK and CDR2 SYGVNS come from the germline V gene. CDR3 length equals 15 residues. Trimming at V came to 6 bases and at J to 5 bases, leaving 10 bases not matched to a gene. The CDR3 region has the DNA TGTGCCAGCAGCGAAAAGGGACAGGGAAGATATGGCTACACCTTC. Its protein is CASSEKGQGRYGYTF.

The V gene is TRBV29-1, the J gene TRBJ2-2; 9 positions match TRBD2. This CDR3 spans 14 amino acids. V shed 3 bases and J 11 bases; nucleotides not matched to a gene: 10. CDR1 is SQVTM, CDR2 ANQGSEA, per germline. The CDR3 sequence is CSVESLAGSRELFF. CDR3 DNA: TGCAGCGTTGAGTCTCTAGCGGGGAGCCGCGAGCTGTTTTTT.

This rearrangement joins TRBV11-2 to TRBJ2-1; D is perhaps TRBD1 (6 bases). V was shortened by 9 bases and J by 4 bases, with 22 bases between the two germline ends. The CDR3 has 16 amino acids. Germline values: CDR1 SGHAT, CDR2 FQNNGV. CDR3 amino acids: CASTQGLQMVYNEQFF. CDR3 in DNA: TGTGCCAGTACGCAGGGGCTCCAGATGGTTTACAATGAGCAGTTCTTC.

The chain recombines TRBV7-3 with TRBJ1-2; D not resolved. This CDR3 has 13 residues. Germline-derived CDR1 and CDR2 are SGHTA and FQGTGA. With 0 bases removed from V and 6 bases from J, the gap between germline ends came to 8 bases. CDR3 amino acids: CASSLTGGDGYTF. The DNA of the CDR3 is TGTGCCAGCAGCTTAACGGGCGGGGATGGCTACACCTTC.

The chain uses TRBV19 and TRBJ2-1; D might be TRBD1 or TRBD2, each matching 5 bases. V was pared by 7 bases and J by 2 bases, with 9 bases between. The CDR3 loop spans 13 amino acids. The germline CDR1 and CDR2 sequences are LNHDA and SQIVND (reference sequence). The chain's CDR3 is CASKWGPYNEQFF. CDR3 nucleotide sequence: TGTGCCAGTAAGTGGGGACCCTACAATGAGCAGTTCTTC.

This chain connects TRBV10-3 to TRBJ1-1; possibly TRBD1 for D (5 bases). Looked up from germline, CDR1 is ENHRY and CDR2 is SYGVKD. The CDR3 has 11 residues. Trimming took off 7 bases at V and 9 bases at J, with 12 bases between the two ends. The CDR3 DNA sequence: TGTGCCATCACGAGGGGAGGACAAGCTTTCTTT. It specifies CAITRGGQAFF.

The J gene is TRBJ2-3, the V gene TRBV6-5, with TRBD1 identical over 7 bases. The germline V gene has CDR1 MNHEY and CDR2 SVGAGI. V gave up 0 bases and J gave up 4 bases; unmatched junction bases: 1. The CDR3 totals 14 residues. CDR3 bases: TGTGCCAGCAGTTACTCACAGGGGTCAGATACGCAGTATTTT. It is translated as CASSYSQGSDTQYF.

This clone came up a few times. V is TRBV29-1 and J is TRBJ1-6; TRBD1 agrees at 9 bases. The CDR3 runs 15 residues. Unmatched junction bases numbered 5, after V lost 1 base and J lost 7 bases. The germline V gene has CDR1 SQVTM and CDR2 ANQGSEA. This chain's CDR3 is CSVEVPGQGNSPLHF. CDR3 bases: TGCAGCGTTGAAGTCCCGGGACAGGGAAATTCACCCCTCCACTTT.

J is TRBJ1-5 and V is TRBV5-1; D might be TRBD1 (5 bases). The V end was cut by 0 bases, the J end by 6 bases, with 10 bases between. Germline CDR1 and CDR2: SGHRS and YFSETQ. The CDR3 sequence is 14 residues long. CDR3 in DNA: TGCGCCAGCAGCTTGGGCGATGGGGGTCAGCCCCAGCATTTT. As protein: CASSLGDGGQPQHF.